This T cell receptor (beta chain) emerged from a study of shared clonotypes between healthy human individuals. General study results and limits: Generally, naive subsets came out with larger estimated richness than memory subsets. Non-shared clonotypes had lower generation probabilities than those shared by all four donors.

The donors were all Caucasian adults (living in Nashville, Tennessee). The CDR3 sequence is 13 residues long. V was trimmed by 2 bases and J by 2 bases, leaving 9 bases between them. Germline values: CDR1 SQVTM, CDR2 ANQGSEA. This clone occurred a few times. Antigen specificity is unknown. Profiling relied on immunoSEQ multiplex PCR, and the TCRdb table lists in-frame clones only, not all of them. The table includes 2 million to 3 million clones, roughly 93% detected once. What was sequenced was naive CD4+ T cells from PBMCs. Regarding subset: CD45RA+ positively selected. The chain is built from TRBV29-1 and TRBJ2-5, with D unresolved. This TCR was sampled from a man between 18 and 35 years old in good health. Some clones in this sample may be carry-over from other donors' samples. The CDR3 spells CSVESGPQETQYF. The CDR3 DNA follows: TGCAGCGTTGAATCCGGGCCTCAAGAGACCCAGTACTTC.